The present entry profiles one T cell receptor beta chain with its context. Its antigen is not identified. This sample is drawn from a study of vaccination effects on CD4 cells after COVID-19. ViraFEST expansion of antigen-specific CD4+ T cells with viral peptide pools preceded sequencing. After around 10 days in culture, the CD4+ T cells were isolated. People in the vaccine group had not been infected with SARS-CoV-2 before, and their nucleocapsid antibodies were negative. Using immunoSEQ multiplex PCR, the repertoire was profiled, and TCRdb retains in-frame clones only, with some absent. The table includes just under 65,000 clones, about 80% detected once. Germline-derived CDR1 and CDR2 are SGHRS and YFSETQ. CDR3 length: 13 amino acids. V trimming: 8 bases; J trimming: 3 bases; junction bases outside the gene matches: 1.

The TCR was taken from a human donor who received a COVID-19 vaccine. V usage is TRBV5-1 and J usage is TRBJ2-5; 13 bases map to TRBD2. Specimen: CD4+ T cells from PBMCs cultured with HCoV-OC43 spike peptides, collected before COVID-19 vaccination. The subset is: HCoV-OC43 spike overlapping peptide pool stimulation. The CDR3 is CASGLAGEETQYF. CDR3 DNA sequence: TGCGCCAGTGGACTAGCGGGGGAAGAGACCCAGTACTTC.